One sample yielded the 2 T cell receptor beta chains listed below, sequenced in a study of blood T cell repertoires in COVID-19. Profiling relied on immunoSEQ multiplex PCR, and the TCRdb table lists in-frame clones only, not all of them. The data show 490,000 or so clones, around nine tenths seen once. The sample taken for sequencing was PBMCs or T cells enriched from blood (not recorded which). The receptor set was obtained from an older woman who had recovered from COVID-19.

V gene TRBV18 combines with J gene TRBJ2-1; possible D gene TRBD2, 7 bases. V dropped 2 bases and J dropped 4 bases, with 12 bases sitting between them. CDR3 length equals 15 residues. Germline assignment: CDR1 KGHSH and CDR2 LQKENI. The CDR3: CASSPYRGAYNEQFF. The CDR3 DNA reads TGTGCCAGCTCACCATACCGGGGGGCTTACAATGAGCAGTTCTTC.

The J gene is TRBJ2-2, the V gene TRBV6-5; TRBD1 aligns across 7 bases. The J segment lost 2 bases and the V segment lost 6 bases, leaving 6 bases of the junction unmatched. The V gene's germline CDR1 is MNHEY and CDR2 SVGAGI. The CDR3 has 15 residues. The CDR3 spells CASRRTGINTGELFF. The CDR3 DNA is TGTGCCAGCAGGAGGACAGGTATTAACACCGGGGAGCTGTTTTTT.